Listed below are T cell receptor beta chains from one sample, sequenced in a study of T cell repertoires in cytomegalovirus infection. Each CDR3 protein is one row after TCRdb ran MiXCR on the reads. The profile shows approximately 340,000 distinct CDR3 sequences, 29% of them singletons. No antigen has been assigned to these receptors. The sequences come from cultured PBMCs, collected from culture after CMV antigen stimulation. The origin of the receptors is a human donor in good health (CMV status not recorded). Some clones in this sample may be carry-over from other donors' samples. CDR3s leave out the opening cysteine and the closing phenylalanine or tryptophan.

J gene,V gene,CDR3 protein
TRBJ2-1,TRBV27,ASSSGWSYNEQF
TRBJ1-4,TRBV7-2,ASSSRQGGGEKLF
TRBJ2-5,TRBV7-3,ASSSGGGPGGETQY
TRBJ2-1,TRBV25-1,ASSSSDEQF
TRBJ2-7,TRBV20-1,SAERAGRSGEQY
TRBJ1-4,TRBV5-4,ASSDGTGPNEKLF
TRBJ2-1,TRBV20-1,SASREAYNEQF
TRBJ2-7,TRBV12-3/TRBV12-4,ASSPTEPYEQY
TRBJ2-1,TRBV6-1,ASSGPSGRGGEQF
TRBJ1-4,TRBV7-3,ASSSHRASNEKLF
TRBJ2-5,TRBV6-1,ASGLTGTTEETQY
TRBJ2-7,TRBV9,ASSETGAGAYEQY
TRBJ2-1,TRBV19,AIGTSDSSYNEQF
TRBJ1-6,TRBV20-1,SALLRDTSSSYNSPLH
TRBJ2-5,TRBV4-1,ASSQERGTSGSAQETQY
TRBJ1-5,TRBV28,ASFGSNQPQH
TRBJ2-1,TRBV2,ASSLRTSGGKNEQF
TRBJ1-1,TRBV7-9,ASSLDGGTEAF
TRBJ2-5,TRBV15,ATSRDRRGETQY
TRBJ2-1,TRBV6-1,ASSEADAGVGNEQF
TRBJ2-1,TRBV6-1,ASSAGLAGLGPSYNEQF
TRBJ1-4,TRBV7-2,ASSLARFNENLF
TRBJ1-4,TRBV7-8,ASSLYSPAGVEKLF
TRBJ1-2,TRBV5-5,ASSLWRVNYGYT
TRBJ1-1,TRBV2,ASREGQGRTEAF
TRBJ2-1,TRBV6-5,ASSYVRGGTYNEQF
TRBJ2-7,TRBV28,ASSSSKQGVSYEQY
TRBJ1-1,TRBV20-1,SAPRDRDTEAF
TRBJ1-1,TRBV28,ASSFINRGSLNTEAF
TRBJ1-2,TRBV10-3,AISESWEQSNYGYT
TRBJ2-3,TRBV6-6,ASSIDSTDTQY
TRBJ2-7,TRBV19,ASSTLTSVPFYEQY
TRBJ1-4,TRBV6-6,ASSFSGRVNEKLF
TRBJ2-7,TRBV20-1,SASWLGLGRYAYEQY
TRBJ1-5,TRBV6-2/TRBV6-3,ASSYEYKGFPSNQPQH
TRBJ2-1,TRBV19,ASSIRLATGHNEQF
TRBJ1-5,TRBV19,ASSIRFNQPQH
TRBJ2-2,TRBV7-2,ASSLGSWNTGELF
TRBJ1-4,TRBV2,ASSKEQGPNEKLF
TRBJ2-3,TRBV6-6,ASKREGTTDTQY
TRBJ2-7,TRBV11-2,ASSPRTGDEQY
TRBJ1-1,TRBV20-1,SAQATGTEAF
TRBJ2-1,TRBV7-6,ASSGAPTYNEQF
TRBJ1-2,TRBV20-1,SASLDTIFYGYT
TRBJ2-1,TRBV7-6,ASSLEVYNEQF
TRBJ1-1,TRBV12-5,ASGLVGGTEAF
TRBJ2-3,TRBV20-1,SARVKVTDTQY
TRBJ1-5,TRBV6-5,ASSSGTANSNQPQH
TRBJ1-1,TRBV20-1,SARKSGRDTEAF
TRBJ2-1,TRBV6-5,ASKTAFYNEQF
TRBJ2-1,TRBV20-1,SARGTGQGNEQF
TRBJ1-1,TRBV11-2,ASSYKLGVLNTEAF
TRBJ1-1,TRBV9,ASSVGAVTEAF
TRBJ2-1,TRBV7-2,ASSPSGGSGYNEQF
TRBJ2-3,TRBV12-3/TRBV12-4,ASSPDRPSTDTQY
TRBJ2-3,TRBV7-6,ASSSRNIEADTQY
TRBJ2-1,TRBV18,ASSPSSGRIGEQF